The following is a TCR beta chain sequence with its context. Antigen unknown. The same CDR3 is also encoded by other DNA sequences in this sample. These data come from a study of T cells in localized non-small cell lung cancer. Study-wide results and limits: Uninvolved adjacent lung had more T cell clonality than any other tissue, topping tumor. Heterogeneity is still possible, as just one tumor region was sequenced.

Measured with immunoSEQ multiplex PCR; TCRdb has only the in-frame clones, and not every one. Among 20,000 to 30,000 clones listed, 80% to 90% were seen once. V trimming: 4 bases; J trimming: 9 bases; junction bases outside the gene matches: 6. This CDR3 is built from 14 residues. Germline CDR1 is SEHNR and CDR2 is FQNEAQ (reference sequence). The sequence derives from a female donor older than 55 with stage II squamous cell lung carcinoma. Sequencing used peripheral blood, obtained before any cancer treatment. V and J are TRBV7-9 and TRBJ1-6, with 7 nucleotides matching TRBD1. In DNA form, the CDR3 reads TGTGCCAGCAGCTCTCAGACAGGGTTTTCACCCCTCCACTTT. This encodes CASSSQTGFSPLHF.